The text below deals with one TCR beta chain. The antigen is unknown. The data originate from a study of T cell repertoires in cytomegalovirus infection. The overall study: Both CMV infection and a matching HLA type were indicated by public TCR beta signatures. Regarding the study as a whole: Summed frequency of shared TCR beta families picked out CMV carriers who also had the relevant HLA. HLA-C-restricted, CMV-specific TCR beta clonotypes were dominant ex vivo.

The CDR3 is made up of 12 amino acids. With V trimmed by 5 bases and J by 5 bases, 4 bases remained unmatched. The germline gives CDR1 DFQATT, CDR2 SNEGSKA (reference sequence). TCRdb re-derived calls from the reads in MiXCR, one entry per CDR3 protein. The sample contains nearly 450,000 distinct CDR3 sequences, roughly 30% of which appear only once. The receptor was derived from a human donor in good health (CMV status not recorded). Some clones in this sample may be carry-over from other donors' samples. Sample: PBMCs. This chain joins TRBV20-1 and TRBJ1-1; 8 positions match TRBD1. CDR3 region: CSASQGATEAFF. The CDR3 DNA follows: TGCAGTGCTTCTCAGGGGGCAACTGAAGCTTTCTTT.